Listed here are 32 T cell receptor beta chains from one sample, sequenced in a study of cytomegalovirus exposure and HLA in healthy donors. Primers: 60 Vbeta forward and 13 Jbeta reverse. This table comes from immunoSEQ multiplex PCR, and its TCRdb copy is limited to in-frame clones, with some not included. Among around 200,000 clones listed, 75% to 90% were seen once. Material for sequencing was PBMCs. These receptors were obtained from a boy between 10 and 17 years old in good health and CMV-seronegative.

This chain uses TRBV10-3 with TRBJ1-1; 7 positions agree with TRBD1. The CDR3 is made up of 13 amino acids. The V and J ends lost 7 bases and 2 bases, in that order; junction bases with no gene match: 4. CDR1 is ENHRY, CDR2 SYGVKD, per germline. The CDR3 is CAIKRGLNTEAFF. CDR3 DNA: TGTGCCATCAAGAGGGGGCTAAACACTGAAGCTTTCTTT.

The table lists this clone with a few counts. CDR3 sequence reads: CASPNTGEAFF. The CDR3 region has the DNA TGTGCCAGCCCTAACACCGGGGAAGCTTTCTTT. This sequence joins TRBV6-5 and TRBJ1-1; D ambiguous. CDR1 is MNHEY and CDR2 is SVGAGI in the germline V gene. The CDR3 is made up of 11 amino acids. Trimming removed 8 bases at V and 8 bases at J, with 12 bases between.

This clone was detected only once. J is TRBJ2-3 and V is TRBV7-3, with 14 bases fitting TRBD2. J was trimmed by 5 bases and V by 5 bases; bases with no gene match: 3. Germline CDR1 reads SGHTA; CDR2 reads FQGTGA. The CDR3 spans 15 residues. The CDR3 here is CASSQTSGRGDTQYF. DNA for the CDR3: TGTGCCAGCAGCCAGACTAGCGGGAGGGGAGATACGCAGTATTTT.

This clone was seen a handful of times. The chain recombines TRBV30 with TRBJ1-1; D is ambiguous. Trimming left V 3 bases short and J 0 bases short, with 14 bases between. Germline CDR1 GTSNPN, CDR2 SVGIG (reference sequence). The CDR3 runs 15 residues. The CDR3 DNA sequence: TGTGCCTGGAGCGCCGACGGGTCCATGAACACTGAAGCTTTCTTT. This encodes CAWSADGSMNTEAFF.

The chain is built from TRBV19 and TRBJ1-5; 11 positions match TRBD1. The CDR3 consists of 16 residues. From germline, CDR1 is LNHDA and CDR2 SQIVND (reference sequence). The J segment lost 5 bases and the V segment lost 3 bases, leaving 6 bases of the junction unmatched. CDR3 bases: TGTGCCAGTAGTATGCCCGGGACAGGGGGGTATCAGCCCCAGCATTTT. Amino acid sequence: CASSMPGTGGYQPQHF.

This chain uses TRBV9 with TRBJ1-5; TRBD1 might be the D (6 bases). Germline V gene sequence: CDR1 SGDLS, CDR2 YYNGEE. The CDR3 loop spans 15 amino acids. The ends were cut back, 4 bases at V and 0 bases at J, with 11 bases in the middle. The CDR3 DNA is TGTGCCAGCAGCAATGCGGGGGCTAGCAATCAGCCCCAGCATTTT. This translates into CASSNAGASNQPQHF.

The genes are TRBV29-1 and TRBJ1-1; the D gene is possibly TRBD1 (6 bases). The CDR3 spans 10 residues. V gave up 3 bases and J gave up 8 bases, with 7 bases separating them. The germline CDR1 and CDR2 sequences are SQVTM and ANQGSEA. DNA of the CDR3: TGCAGCGTTGATGACAGGGAAGCTTTCTTT. It encodes CSVDDREAFF.

The rearrangement joins TRBV28 to TRBJ2-7, with TRBD2 identical over 14 bases. The J segment lost 5 bases and the V segment lost 6 bases, leaving 15 bases of the junction unmatched. From germline, CDR1 is MDHEN and CDR2 SYDVKM. The CDR3 is 18 residues long. The CDR3: CASSPYRTSGRTLHEQYF. In DNA form, the CDR3 reads TGTGCCAGCAGCCCTTACAGGACTAGCGGGAGGACCCTACACGAGCAGTACTTC.

This chain joins TRBV25-1 and TRBJ2-7; 8 nucleotides line up with TRBD2. Germline CDR1 and CDR2: MGHDK and SYGVNS. The ends lost 3 bases at V and 2 bases at J; junction bases unmatched: 0. CDR3 size: 13 residues. CDR3: CASSDGGAYEQYF. The CDR3 DNA is TGTGCCAGCAGTGACGGGGGGGCCTACGAGCAGTACTTC.

The chain couples TRBV30 to TRBJ2-7; tentative D call: TRBD2 (6 bases). Germline lookup yields CDR1 GTSNPN and CDR2 SVGIG (reference sequence). Trimming took off 3 bases at V and 0 bases at J, with 9 bases between the two ends. The CDR3 length is 13 residues. CDR3 sequence: CAWRGGSSYEQYF. In DNA form, the CDR3 reads TGTGCCTGGAGGGGGGGAAGCTCCTACGAGCAGTACTTC.

The chain has TRBV11-2 and TRBJ1-1; TRBD1 aligns across 8 bases. J lost 1 base, V lost 5 bases, and 6 bases had no gene match. Germline values: CDR1 SGHAT, CDR2 FQNNGV. This CDR3 spans 15 amino acids. DNA of the CDR3: TGTGCCAGCAGCGCATACAGGGGGGGGAACACTGAAGCTTTCTTT. Protein: CASSAYRGGNTEAFF.

The rearrangement links TRBV7-6 to TRBJ1-2; D might be TRBD1 (6 bases). Per germline, CDR1 SGHVS and CDR2 FNYEAQ. This CDR3 contains 13 residues. Deletions cut 5 bases from V and 5 bases from J, with 12 bases between. CDR3 in DNA: TGTGCCAGCAGCAACAGGGAGTCGTATGGCTACACCTTC. Protein sequence: CASSNRESYGYTF.

In nucleotides, the CDR3 is TGTGCCAGCAGTTTATTCGGGCCTCGACCAGGATACCAGGGTCGAGGCCACGAGCAGTACTTC. This sequence encodes CASSLFGPRPGYQGRGHEQYF. J is TRBJ2-7 and V is TRBV27, with D perhaps TRBD1 (5 bases). CDR3 length: 21 residues. Germline CDR1 and CDR2: MNHEY and SMNVEV (reference sequence). V shed 1 base and J shed 5 bases, with 33 bases lying between them.

This clone was counted a few times. J is TRBJ1-1 and V is TRBV18; tentative D call: TRBD1 (5 bases). Trimming left V 3 bases short and J 0 bases short, with 11 bases between. CDR1 KGHSH and CDR2 LQKENI come from the germline V gene. The length of the CDR3 is 15 residues. The CDR3 loop is CASSPGDLLNTEAFF. CDR3 bases: TGTGCCAGCTCACCCGGGGACTTACTGAACACTGAAGCTTTCTTT.

This sequence joins TRBV19 and TRBJ1-2, with D maybe TRBD1 (5 bases). This CDR3 has 14 amino acids. Trimming took off 4 bases at V and 1 base at J, with 10 bases between the two ends. Germline CDR1 and CDR2: LNHDA and SQIVND (reference sequence). The CDR3 loop reads CASSNQGSNYGYTF. The CDR3 DNA is TGTGCCAGTAGTAATCAGGGCAGTAACTATGGCTACACCTTC.

The chain employs TRBV9 and TRBJ1-1; D gene unclear. The CDR3 is made up of 15 amino acids. Looked up from germline, CDR1 is SGDLS and CDR2 is YYNGEE. Between the trimmed V and J ends, which lost 0 bases and 5 bases, there was a span of 14 bases. The CDR3 DNA sequence: TGTGCCAGCAGCGTAGACGGTACAGCTGAGACTGAAGCTTTCTTT. The encoded protein is CASSVDGTAETEAFF.

This clone appeared once. The chain couples TRBV7-6 to TRBJ2-5; 10 bases fit TRBD2. The CDR3 is 19 residues long. V was clipped by 4 bases and J by 5 bases; unmatched bases: 19. Germline CDR1 SGHVS, CDR2 FNYEAQ. The DNA for the CDR3 is TGTGCCAGCAGCTCCTCGATATCCGCCCTAGCGGGAGTAATGGAGACCCAGTACTTC. Translation gives CASSSSISALAGVMETQYF.

Details on this clone: The same CDR3 can be traced to other DNA sequences in this sample. The rearrangement uses TRBV4-1 and TRBJ1-1; weak D call: TRBD1 (5 bases). The CDR3 extends over 13 amino acids. Germline V gene sequence: CDR1 MGHRA, CDR2 YSYEKL. Trimming removed 3 bases at V and 5 bases at J, with 10 bases between. The CDR3 sequence: CASSHPGGTEAFF. The DNA for the CDR3 is TGCGCCAGCAGCCACCCGGGGGGGACTGAAGCTTTCTTT.

This sequence joins TRBV30 and TRBJ1-1; no firm D call. The CDR3 runs to 13 residues. Trimming pared 6 bases from V and 1 base from J, leaving 12 bases between. Germline values: CDR1 GTSNPN, CDR2 SVGIG (reference sequence). The CDR3 protein is CACAGVGNTEAFF. The CDR3 DNA is TGTGCCTGTGCCGGGGTGGGGAACACTGAAGCTTTCTTT.

V gene TRBV30 combines with J gene TRBJ1-5, with 7 bases fitting TRBD1. V shed 1 base, J shed 3 bases, and the junction held 6 bases outside the gene matches. The length of the CDR3 is 15 residues. Germline V lookup: CDR1 GTSNPN, CDR2 SVGIG (reference sequence). Here the CDR3 reads CAWSGQGPFNQPQHF. The CDR3 DNA follows: TGTGCCTGGAGTGGACAGGGTCCCTTCAATCAGCCCCAGCATTTT.

The genes are TRBV5-4 and TRBJ2-5, with TRBD1 matching 9 bases. The CDR3 spans 15 residues. Germline V gives CDR1 SGHNT, CDR2 YYREEE (reference sequence). Germline trimming cut 0 bases from V and 6 bases from J; bases unmatched to any gene: 6. The CDR3 sequence: CASSLAGTGRQTQYF. CDR3 DNA: TGTGCCAGCAGCTTGGCCGGGACAGGGAGACAGACCCAGTACTTC.

The CDR3 sequence is CASSSGPRGNTIYF. The CDR3 DNA is TGTGCCAGCAGCTCTGGGCCCCGGGGAAACACCATATATTTT. The V and J genes are TRBV7-9 and TRBJ1-3; D remains unclear. V lost 4 bases to trimming and J lost 4 bases, with 11 bases between them. Germline V gene sequence: CDR1 SEHNR, CDR2 FQNEAQ (reference sequence). The CDR3 loop spans 14 amino acids.

The chain has TRBV6-5 and TRBJ2-7; the match to TRBD2 covers 7 bases. This CDR3 comprises 15 residues. Trimming removed 6 bases from V and 3 bases from J; junction bases left unmatched: 11. Germline V lookup: CDR1 MNHEY, CDR2 SVGAGI. The DNA for the CDR3 is TGTGCCAGCAGGCCAGCGGGGCAGTTAAACTACGAGCAGTACTTC. It encodes CASRPAGQLNYEQYF.

The V gene is TRBV10-1, the J gene TRBJ2-5; TRBD1 matches at 7 bases. The V gene end was trimmed by 6 bases and the J gene end by 11 bases; junction bases not matched to a gene: 18. CDR3 length: 15 amino acids. Germline-derived CDR1 and CDR2 are WNHNN and SYGVQD (reference sequence). CDR3 DNA sequence: TGCGCCAGCAGCCCTACCACAGGGGTACCTAGAGAGCAGTACTTC. This sequence encodes CASSPTTGVPREQYF.

This clone has a handful of counts. The chain employs TRBV2 and TRBJ2-5; 7 nucleotides agree with TRBD2. Germline CDR1 and CDR2: SNHLY and FYNNEI. J was trimmed by 4 bases and V by 3 bases; bases with no gene match: 8. The CDR3 length is 15 residues. The CDR3 DNA is TGTGCCAGCAGTGACGGGGGAGGGCGCGGAGAGACCCAGTACTTC. Translated, it gives CASSDGGGRGETQYF.

The V and J genes are TRBV11-3 and TRBJ2-7, with 11 bases lining up with TRBD2. The J segment lost 3 bases and the V segment lost 1 base, leaving 5 bases of the junction unmatched. CDR1 and CDR2 (germline): SGHNT, YENEEA. This CDR3 is 16 amino acids long. For the CDR3, the DNA is TGTGCCAGCAGCTTAGGCCCTAGCGGGAGGTTCTACGAGCAGTACTTC. This translates into CASSLGPSGRFYEQYF.

The genes are TRBV18 and TRBJ2-7; 7 bases are a match to TRBD1. The germline CDR1 and CDR2 sequences are KGHSH and LQKENI. V dropped 3 bases and J dropped 3; count of bases not matched to a gene: 5. This CDR3 is built from 14 residues. The DNA for the CDR3 is TGTGCCAGCTCACCCCAAACAGGGGTCTACGAGCAGTACTTC. Protein: CASSPQTGVYEQYF.

The chain links TRBV5-4 to TRBJ2-3; possible D gene TRBD1, 6 bases. Trimming removed 2 bases from V and 2 bases from J, with 12 bases in between. The CDR3 consists of 15 residues. The germline V gene encodes CDR1 SGHNT and CDR2 YYREEE (reference sequence). The CDR3, as DNA: TGTGCCAGCAGCTTTTCTCAGGGGCCCACAGATACGCAGTATTTT. Encoded protein: CASSFSQGPTDTQYF.

J is TRBJ2-5 and V is TRBV5-8; D not certain. Germline V gene sequence: CDR1 SGHTS, CDR2 YDEGEE. V was clipped by 1 base and J by 1 base, with 11 bases between them. CDR3 length: 15 residues. Written as DNA, the CDR3 is TGTGCCAGCAGCTTGAATTGGGCAGTCCAAGAGACCCAGTACTTC. It encodes CASSLNWAVQETQYF. Filled out from reference TRBV5-8 and TRBJ2-5, the complete variable domain reads EAGVTQSPTHLIKTRGQQATLRCSPISGHTSVYWYQQALGLGLQFLLWYDEGEERNRGNFPPRFSGRQFPNYSSELNVNALELEDSALYLCASSLNWAVQETQYFGPGTRLLVL.

CDR3 DNA sequence: TGCAGCGTTGATCAGGGACTCTATGGCTACACCTTC. Translated, it gives CSVDQGLYGYTF. The genes are TRBV29-1 and TRBJ1-2; TRBD1 is a possible D gene (5 bases). The CDR3 consists of 12 residues. Germline V gene data show CDR1 as SQVTM and CDR2 as ANQGSEA. Trimming removed 3 bases at V and 4 bases at J, with 9 bases between.

This clone was counted many times. The chain links TRBV9 to TRBJ1-1; D call uncertain. The germline V gene encodes CDR1 SGDLS and CDR2 YYNGEE. The CDR3 is 14 residues long. V dropped 4 bases and J dropped 0 bases, with 10 bases sitting between them. CDR3 bases: TGTGCCAGCAGCCCTTTCGACTTGAACACTGAAGCTTTCTTT. It is translated as CASSPFDLNTEAFF.

V and J are TRBV5-1 and TRBJ1-1, with 7 bases fitting TRBD1. The CDR3 is 14 amino acids. Trimming removed 4 bases from V and 0 bases from J; junction bases left unmatched: 3. Germline V CDR1 and CDR2: SGHRS, YFSETQ. The CDR3 here is CASSRGQLNTEAFF. The CDR3 nucleotides are TGCGCCAGCAGCCGGGGACAGCTGAACACTGAAGCTTTCTTT. Full variable domain (remainder filled in from reference TRBV5-1 and TRBJ1-1): KAGVTQTPRYLIKTRGQQVTLSCSPISGHRSVSWYQQTPGQGLQFLFEYFSETQRNKGNFPGRFSGRQFSNSRSEMNVSTLELGDSALYLCASSRGQLNTEAFFGQGTRLTVV.